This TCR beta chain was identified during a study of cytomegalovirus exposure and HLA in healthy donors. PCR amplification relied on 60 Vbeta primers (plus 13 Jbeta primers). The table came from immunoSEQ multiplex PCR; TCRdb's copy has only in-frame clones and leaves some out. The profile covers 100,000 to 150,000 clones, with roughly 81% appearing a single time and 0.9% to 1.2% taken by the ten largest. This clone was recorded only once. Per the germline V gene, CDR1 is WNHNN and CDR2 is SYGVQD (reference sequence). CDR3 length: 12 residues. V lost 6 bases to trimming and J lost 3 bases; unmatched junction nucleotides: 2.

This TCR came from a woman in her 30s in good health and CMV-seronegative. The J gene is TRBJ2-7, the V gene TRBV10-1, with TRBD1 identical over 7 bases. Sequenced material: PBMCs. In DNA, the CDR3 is TGCGCCAGCAGGACAGGGATCTACGAGCAGTACTTC. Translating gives CASRTGIYEQYF.